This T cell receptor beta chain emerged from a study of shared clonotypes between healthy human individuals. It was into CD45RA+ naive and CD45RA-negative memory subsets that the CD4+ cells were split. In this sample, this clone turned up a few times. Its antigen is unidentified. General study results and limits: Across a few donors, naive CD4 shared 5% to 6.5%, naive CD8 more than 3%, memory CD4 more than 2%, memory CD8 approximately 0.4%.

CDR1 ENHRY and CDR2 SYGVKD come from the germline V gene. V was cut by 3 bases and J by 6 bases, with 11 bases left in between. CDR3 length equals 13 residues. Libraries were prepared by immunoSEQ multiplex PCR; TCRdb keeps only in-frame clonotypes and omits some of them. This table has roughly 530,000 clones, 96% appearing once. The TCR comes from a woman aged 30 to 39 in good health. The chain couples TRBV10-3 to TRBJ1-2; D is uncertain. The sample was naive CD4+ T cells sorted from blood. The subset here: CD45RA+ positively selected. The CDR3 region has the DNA TGTGCCATCAGTGACAGAGAAGTGAATGGCTACACCTTC. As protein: CAISDREVNGYTF.